This T cell receptor beta chain derives from a study of blood T cell repertoires in COVID-19. The wider study: T cells, B-cell-depleted T cells, or PBMCs provided the cDNA or gDNA that served as material.

The length of the CDR3 is 19 residues. The ends lost 0 bases at V and 2 bases at J; junction bases unmatched: 10. Germline V gene sequence: CDR1 MGHRA, CDR2 YSYEKL. Produced via immunoSEQ multiplex PCR; TCRdb's table is partial and in-frame only. The sample consists of about 190,000 clones, more than 65% of them appearing once. Self-reported history from a screening survey and questionnaire set each donor's cohort. The receptor was isolated from a woman in her forties or fifties with acute COVID-19. The sample taken for sequencing was PBMCs or T cells enriched from blood (not recorded which). The V call is TRBV4-1, the J call TRBJ2-6; 7 bases align to TRBD1. The CDR3 DNA reads as TGCGCCAGCAGCCAAGATCAAAGACAGGGCTTCCCTGGGGCCAACGTCCTGACTTTC. It translates to CASSQDQRQGFPGANVLTF.